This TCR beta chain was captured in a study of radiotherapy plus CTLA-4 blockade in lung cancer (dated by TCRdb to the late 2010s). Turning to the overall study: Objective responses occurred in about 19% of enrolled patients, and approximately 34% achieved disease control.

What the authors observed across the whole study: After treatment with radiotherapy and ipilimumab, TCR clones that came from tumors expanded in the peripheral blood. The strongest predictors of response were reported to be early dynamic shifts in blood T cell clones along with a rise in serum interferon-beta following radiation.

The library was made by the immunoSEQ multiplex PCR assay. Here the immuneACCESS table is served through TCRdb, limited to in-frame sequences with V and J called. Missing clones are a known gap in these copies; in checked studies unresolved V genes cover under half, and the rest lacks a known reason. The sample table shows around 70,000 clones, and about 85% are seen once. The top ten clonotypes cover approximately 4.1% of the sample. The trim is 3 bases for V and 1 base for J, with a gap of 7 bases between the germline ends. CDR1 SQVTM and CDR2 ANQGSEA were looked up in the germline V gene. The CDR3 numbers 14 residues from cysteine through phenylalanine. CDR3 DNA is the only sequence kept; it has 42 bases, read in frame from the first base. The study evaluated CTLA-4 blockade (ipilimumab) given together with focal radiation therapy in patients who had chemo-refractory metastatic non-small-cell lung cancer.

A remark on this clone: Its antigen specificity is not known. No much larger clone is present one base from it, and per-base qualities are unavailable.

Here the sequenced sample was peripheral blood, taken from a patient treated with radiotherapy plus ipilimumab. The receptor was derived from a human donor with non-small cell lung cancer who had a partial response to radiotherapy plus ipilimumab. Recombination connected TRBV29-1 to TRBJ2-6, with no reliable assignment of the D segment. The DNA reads TGCAGCGTTGATGCGAGATCTGGGGCCAACGTCCTGACTTTC. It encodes CSVDARSGANVLTF.